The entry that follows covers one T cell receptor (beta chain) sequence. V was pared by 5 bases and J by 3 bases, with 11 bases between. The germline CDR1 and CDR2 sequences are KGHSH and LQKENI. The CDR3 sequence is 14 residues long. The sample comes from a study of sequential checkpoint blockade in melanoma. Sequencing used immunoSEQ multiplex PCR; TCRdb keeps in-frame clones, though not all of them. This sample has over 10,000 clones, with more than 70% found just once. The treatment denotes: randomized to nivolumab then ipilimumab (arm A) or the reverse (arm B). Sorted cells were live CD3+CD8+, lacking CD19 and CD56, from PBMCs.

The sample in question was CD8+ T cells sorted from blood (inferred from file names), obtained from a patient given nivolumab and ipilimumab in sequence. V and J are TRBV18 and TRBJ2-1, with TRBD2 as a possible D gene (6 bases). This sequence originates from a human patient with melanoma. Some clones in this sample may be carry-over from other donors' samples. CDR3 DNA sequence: TGTGCCAGCTCAGGGGCGGGGCACTACAATGAGCAGTTCTTC. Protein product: CASSGAGHYNEQFF.